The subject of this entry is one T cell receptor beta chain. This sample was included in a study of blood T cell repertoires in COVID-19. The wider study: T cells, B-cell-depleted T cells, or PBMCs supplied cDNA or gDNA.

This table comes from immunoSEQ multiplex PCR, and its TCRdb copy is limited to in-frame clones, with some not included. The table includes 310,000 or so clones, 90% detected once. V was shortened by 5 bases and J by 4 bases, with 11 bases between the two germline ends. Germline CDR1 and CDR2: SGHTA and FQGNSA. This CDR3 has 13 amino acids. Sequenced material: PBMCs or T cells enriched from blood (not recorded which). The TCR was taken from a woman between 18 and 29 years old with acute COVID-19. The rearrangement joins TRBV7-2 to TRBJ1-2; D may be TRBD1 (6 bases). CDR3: CASSLPTGYGYTF. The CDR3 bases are TGTGCCAGCAGCCTGCCGACAGGCTATGGCTACACCTTC.